Each of the 22 T cell receptor beta chains below was sequenced from the same sample in a study of blood T cell repertoires in COVID-19. Sequencing used immunoSEQ multiplex PCR; TCRdb keeps in-frame clones, though not all of them. The sample consists of about 210,000 clones, approximately 82% of them appearing once. The sequenced material came from peripheral blood. These TCRs come from a man aged 50 or older with active or convalescent COVID-19.

The rearrangement uses TRBV20-1 and TRBJ2-1, with TRBD2 matching over 14 bases. V lost 3 bases to trimming and J lost 7 bases; unmatched junction nucleotides: 5. There are 15 residues in the CDR3. Germline CDR1 and CDR2: DFQATT and SNEGSKA (reference sequence). CDR3 bases: TGCAGTGCTAGTGTCGGACTAGCGGGGGGAAATGAGCAGTTCTTC. Residues: CSASVGLAGGNEQFF.

In regard to this clone: The sample contains more than one DNA sequence encoding this CDR3. The J gene is TRBJ2-3, the V gene TRBV5-1; D perhaps matches TRBD2 (6 bases). V was pared by 1 base and J by 1 base, with 7 bases between. The germline gives CDR1 SGHRS, CDR2 YFSETQ. CDR3 length equals 14 residues. The CDR3 nucleotides are TGCGCCAGCAGCTTGTCGGGGGGCACAGATACGCAGTATTTT. Translation gives CASSLSGGTDTQYF.

This chain links TRBV7-2 with TRBJ2-3, with TRBD2 identical over 9 bases. The germline V gene has CDR1 SGHTA and CDR2 FQGNSA. The CDR3 consists of 15 residues. J lost 6 bases, V lost 6 bases, and 10 bases had no gene match. CDR3: CASRRGSGSGDTQYF. Written as DNA, the CDR3 is TGTGCCAGCAGGAGGGGTAGCGGGAGCGGCGATACGCAGTATTTT.

This chain uses TRBV5-1 with TRBJ1-4; D is uncertain. V lost 3 bases to trimming and J lost 0 bases, with 9 bases between them. CDR1 and CDR2 from the germline V gene are SGHRS and YFSETQ. There are 15 residues in the CDR3. The CDR3 nucleotides are TGCGCCAGCAGCTATTCCACTTCAACTAATGAAAAACTGTTTTTT. Its protein is CASSYSTSTNEKLFF.

The CDR3 sequence: CASSLGGMETQYF. CDR3 coding DNA: TGTGCCAGCAGCTTAGGAGGGATGGAGACCCAGTACTTC. This chain connects TRBV5-4 to TRBJ2-5; tentative D call: TRBD2 (6 bases). The CDR3 loop spans 13 amino acids. Germline assignment: CDR1 SGHNT and CDR2 YYREEE (reference sequence). Trimming pared 2 bases from V and 5 bases from J, leaving 10 bases between.

J is TRBJ1-4 and V is TRBV7-8; TRBD1 is a possible D gene (6 bases). The germline CDR1 and CDR2 sequences are SGHVS and FQNEAQ. Trimming stripped 1 base from V and 7 bases from J, with 10 bases between. This CDR3 is 14 amino acids long. The CDR3 here is CASSLVGQIEKLFF. The CDR3 DNA follows: TGTGCCAGCAGCTTAGTAGGACAGATTGAAAAACTGTTTTTT.

The chain joins TRBV5-1 to TRBJ1-1; possible D gene TRBD1, 5 bases. CDR1 and CDR2 (germline): SGHRS, YFSETQ. V lost 0 bases, J lost 4 bases, and 13 bases lay in between. This CDR3 is 15 amino acids long. The CDR3 coding sequence is TGCGCCAGCAGCTTGGAGGGGCAGGGTATCACTGAAGCTTTCTTT. Its protein product is CASSLEGQGITEAFF.

The chain joins TRBV19 to TRBJ2-7; unclear D gene. The V end lost 1 base, the J end lost 0 bases, and 7 bases lay between the germline ends. The CDR3 runs to 14 residues. Germline assignment: CDR1 LNHDA and CDR2 SQIVND (reference sequence). CDR3 in DNA: TGTGCCAGTAGTATAGGTACGAGCTCCTACGAGCAGTACTTC. The encoded protein is CASSIGTSSYEQYF.

This clone appeared a single time. This rearrangement joins TRBV3-1 (or the pseudogene TRBV3-2) to TRBJ2-1, with D perhaps TRBD2 (7 bases). The CDR3 totals 13 residues. V gave up 1 base and J gave up 9 bases, with 10 bases separating them. Germline CDR1 LGHDT, CDR2 YNNKEL (reference sequence). CDR3 residues: CASSQVGGVEQFF. CDR3 sequence (DNA): TGTGCCAGCAGCCAAGTAGGGGGGGTTGAGCAGTTCTTC.

The J gene is TRBJ2-3, the V gene TRBV7-2; 15 bases are shared with TRBD2. The CDR3 length is 16 residues. CDR1 is SGHTA and CDR2 is FQGNSA in the germline V gene. The trim removed 7 bases at V and 4 bases at J, leaving 6 bases unmatched. The CDR3 spells CASNPGLAGGADTQYF. The CDR3 DNA reads as TGTGCCAGCAACCCGGGACTAGCGGGGGGTGCAGATACGCAGTATTTT.

The chain joins TRBV28 to TRBJ1-5; D is possibly TRBD1 (5 bases). The CDR3 length is 14 residues. Germline CDR1 is MDHEN and CDR2 is SYDVKM. Between the trimmed V and J ends, which lost 3 bases and 0 bases, there was a span of 6 bases. The CDR3 is CASSFQGSNQPQHF. In nucleotides, the CDR3 is TGTGCCAGCAGTTTTCAGGGTAGCAATCAGCCCCAGCATTTT.

This chain uses TRBV5-1 with TRBJ2-2; D call uncertain. V gave up 3 bases and J gave up 5 bases, with 11 bases separating them. This CDR3 has 14 residues. Germline CDR1 and CDR2: SGHRS and YFSETQ. CDR3 sequence: CASSSAVRTGELFF. The CDR3 DNA reads as TGCGCCAGCAGCTCGGCCGTGAGGACCGGGGAGCTGTTTTTT.

This rearrangement joins TRBV10-3 to TRBJ2-1, with TRBD1 as a possible D gene (7 bases). Between the trimmed V and J ends, which lost 5 bases and 0 bases, there was a span of 14 bases. CDR1 is ENHRY and CDR2 is SYGVKD in the germline V gene. CDR3 size: 16 residues. CDR3 DNA: TGTGCCATCAGTAGGACAGGACTAAGCTCCTACAATGAGCAGTTCTTC. Translation: CAISRTGLSSYNEQFF.

Turning to this clone: Other DNA sequences in this sample translate to the same CDR3. The chain uses TRBV9 and TRBJ2-1, with a tentative D call TRBD2 (5 bases). The CDR3 is 15 amino acids. Germline CDR1 SGDLS, CDR2 YYNGEE. Between the trimmed V and J ends, which lost 0 bases and 0 bases, there was a span of 7 bases. DNA for the CDR3: TGTGCCAGCAGCGTAGAGGACTCCTCCTACAATGAGCAGTTCTTC. Protein product: CASSVEDSSYNEQFF.

The rearrangement links TRBV4-1 to TRBJ2-2; 9 nucleotides match TRBD1. Trimming cost V 3 bases and J 3 bases; bases outside gene matches: 5. Germline V gene lookup returns CDR1 MGHRA and CDR2 YSYEKL. This CDR3 has 16 amino acids. The CDR3 DNA reads as TGCGCCAGCAGCCACGGGACAGGGCCCTACACCGGGGAGCTGTTTTTT. Protein product: CASSHGTGPYTGELFF.

The rearrangement joins TRBV9 to TRBJ1-3, with D possibly TRBD1 on 5 matching bases. V lost 0 bases and J 0 bases, leaving 7 bases between the germline ends. The germline V gene encodes CDR1 SGDLS and CDR2 YYNGEE. The length of the CDR3 is 15 residues. CDR3 protein: CASSVGTGSGNTIYF. The DNA of the CDR3 is TGTGCCAGCAGCGTAGGAACAGGCTCTGGAAACACCATATATTTT.

The rearrangement joins TRBV7-2 to TRBJ2-2; 7 bases align to TRBD1. V gave up 5 bases and J gave up 7 bases; unmatched junction bases: 10. The CDR3 sequence is 15 residues long. Germline V gene data show CDR1 as SGHTA and CDR2 as FQGNSA. CDR3 residues: CASSPRTGAGGELFF. As DNA, the CDR3 is TGTGCCAGCAGCCCTCGGACAGGTGCGGGCGGGGAGCTGTTTTTT.

The chain combines TRBV5-1 with TRBJ2-5; D may be TRBD1 (6 bases). The CDR3 is made up of 13 amino acids. Between the trimmed V and J ends, which lost 5 bases and 5 bases, there was a span of 13 bases. Germline CDR1 and CDR2: SGHRS and YFSETQ. Here the CDR3 DNA reads TGCGCCAGCAGTCTACAGGGTAAGGAGACCCAGTACTTC. The encoded protein is CASSLQGKETQYF.

J is TRBJ1-2 and V is TRBV10-3; D possibly corresponds to TRBD1 (5 bases). The germline gives CDR1 ENHRY, CDR2 SYGVKD. CDR3 size: 12 residues. Trimming removed 4 bases at V and 7 bases at J, with 10 bases between. Written as DNA, the CDR3 is TGTGCCATCAGTGGGGGCCCGTTTGGCTACACCTTC. Translated, it gives CAISGGPFGYTF.

The chain has TRBV5-1 and TRBJ2-7, with TRBD1 matching 7 bases. CDR1 SGHRS and CDR2 YFSETQ come from the germline V gene. CDR3 size: 12 residues. Trimming removed 4 bases from V and 3 bases from J; junction bases left unmatched: 1. CDR3 coding DNA: TGCGCCAGCAGCCGGGACAGCTACGAGCAGTACTTC. Its translation is CASSRDSYEQYF.

A note on this clone: Different DNA sequences within this sample yield the same CDR3. The chain recombines TRBV5-1 with TRBJ1-1; the D gene is possibly TRBD1 (5 bases). The CDR3 consists of 14 residues. V lost 4 bases and J 2 bases, leaving 12 bases between the germline ends. Germline V gene data show CDR1 as SGHRS and CDR2 as YFSETQ. CDR3 DNA: TGCGCCAGCAGCCCGGGTACAGGAAACACTGAAGCTTTCTTT. The encoded protein is CASSPGTGNTEAFF.

This clone was found a few times. The rearrangement joins TRBV3-1 (or the pseudogene TRBV3-2) to TRBJ1-4; D is uncertain. Germline V CDR1 and CDR2: LGHDT, YNNKEL (reference sequence). Trimming removed 2 bases from V and 8 bases from J, with 9 bases in between. This CDR3 has 13 residues. The DNA of the CDR3 is TGTGCCAGCAGCCAACCCGGGAGCGAAAAACTGTTTTTT. It codes for CASSQPGSEKLFF.